The 20 T cell receptor beta chains listed next were all sequenced from one sample in a study of cytomegalovirus exposure and HLA in healthy donors. Primers for the PCR totalled 60 Vbeta and 13 Jbeta. Some clones are missing from TCRdb's copy, which holds only in-frame ones; the method was immunoSEQ multiplex PCR. Seen here are approximately 150,000 clones, less than 65% observed once, and the top ten hold 3%. The source material was PBMCs. The receptor set was obtained from a woman aged 25 to 39 in good health and CMV-seropositive.

This chain links TRBV6-5 with TRBJ2-5; weak D call: TRBD2 (5 bases). Looked up from germline, CDR1 is MNHEY and CDR2 is SVGAGI. CDR3 size: 15 residues. V shed 5 bases and J shed 7 bases, with 20 bases lying between them. The CDR3 reads CASSRGSDFSVTQYF. The CDR3, as DNA: TGTGCCAGCAGTCGAGGCTCGGACTTTTCAGTGACCCAGTACTTC.

This chain links TRBV27 with TRBJ1-5; possible D gene TRBD1, 6 bases. The germline V gene encodes CDR1 MNHEY and CDR2 SMNVEV (reference sequence). The CDR3 totals 15 residues. V lost 2 bases and J lost 3, with 11 bases in between. CDR3 in DNA: TGTGCCAGCAGTTTAAATACAGGGACCAATCAGCCCCAGCATTTT. It codes for CASSLNTGTNQPQHF.

This rearrangement joins TRBV10-1 to TRBJ2-1; 7 bases map to TRBD2. In germline, CDR1 is WNHNN, CDR2 SYGVQD (reference sequence). This CDR3 is built from 16 residues. V was pared by 8 bases and J by 0 bases, with 10 bases of the junction left unmatched. In DNA, the CDR3 is TGCGCCAGCTCGGACTTGACTAGCAACTCCTACAATGAGCAGTTCTTC. This encodes CASSDLTSNSYNEQFF.

V is TRBV5-1 and J is TRBJ2-1, with a weak D call TRBD2 (5 bases). This CDR3 has 15 residues. The V gene lost 0 bases and the J gene lost 6 bases, with 13 bases spanning the gap. The germline gives CDR1 SGHRS, CDR2 YFSETQ. CDR3 coding DNA: TGCGCCAGCAGCTTGGCTAGAGGGTCCGGCAATGAGCAGTTCTTC. Its protein product is CASSLARGSGNEQFF.

The V and J genes are TRBV19 and TRBJ1-2; D is unclear. Looked up from germline, CDR1 is LNHDA and CDR2 is SQIVND (reference sequence). This CDR3 region has 13 residues. With 3 bases removed from V and 2 bases from J, the gap between germline ends came to 7 bases. Here the CDR3 DNA reads TGTGCCAGTAGTATGGACTGGAACTATGGCTACACCTTC. This sequence encodes CASSMDWNYGYTF.

The chain has TRBV5-1 and TRBJ1-2; no reliable D call. In germline, CDR1 is SGHRS, CDR2 YFSETQ. The V gene lost 2 bases and the J gene lost 9 bases, with 14 bases spanning the gap. The CDR3 runs to 13 residues. This CDR3 reads CASSFRAGISYTF. Here the CDR3 DNA reads TGCGCCAGCAGCTTCCGTGCGGGGATCAGCTACACCTTC.

This sequence joins TRBV5-1 and TRBJ1-6; D is uncertain. Germline lookup yields CDR1 SGHRS and CDR2 YFSETQ. Trimming stripped 3 bases from V and 7 bases from J, with 14 bases between. This CDR3 contains 15 residues. CDR3 protein: CASSSGVSGNSPLHF. Written as DNA, the CDR3 is TGCGCCAGCAGCTCTGGCGTATCGGGAAATTCACCCCTCCACTTT.

This clone was recorded once. This chain links TRBV27 with TRBJ2-1, with 9 bases matching TRBD2. Germline lookup yields CDR1 MNHEY and CDR2 SMNVEV (reference sequence). The CDR3 is 17 amino acids. J lost 4 bases, V lost 6 bases, and 13 bases had no gene match. Written as DNA, the CDR3 is TGTGCCAGCAGCTCCCACGCGGGAGGGGTCTCATACAATGAGCAGTTCTTC. It specifies CASSSHAGGVSYNEQFF.

This clone has more than one count but fewer than ten. The CDR3 here is CASSLRRLASGAGELFF. The CDR3 nucleotides read TGCGCCAGCAGCTTGCGTCGACTAGCGTCTGGCGCCGGGGAGCTGTTTTTT. J is TRBJ2-2 and V is TRBV5-1; 8 nucleotides align to TRBD2. The CDR3 is 17 residues long. J gave up 6 bases and V 1 base, and 11 bases lay outside the gene matches. Germline CDR1 reads SGHRS; CDR2 reads YFSETQ. The full variable domain, its missing parts supplied by reference TRBV5-1 and TRBJ2-2, is KAGVTQTPRYLIKTRGQQVTLSCSPISGHRSVSWYQQTPGQGLQFLFEYFSETQRNKGNFPGRFSGRQFSNSRSEMNVSTLELGDSALYLCASSLRRLASGAGELFFGEGSRLTVL.

V and J are TRBV29-1 and TRBJ1-2, with TRBD1 as a possible D gene (5 bases). Trimming pared 6 bases from V and 3 bases from J, leaving 14 bases between. Germline-derived CDR1 and CDR2 are SQVTM and ANQGSEA. The length of the CDR3 is 13 residues. The chain's CDR3 is CSVITQGDYGYTF. The CDR3, as DNA: TGCAGCGTCATAACTCAGGGTGACTATGGCTACACCTTC. The full variable domain, its missing parts supplied by reference TRBV29-1 and TRBJ1-2, is SAVISQKPSRDICQRGTSLTIQCQVDSQVTMMFWYRQQPGQSLTLIATANQGSEATYESGFVIDKFPISRPNLTFSTLTVSNMSPEDSSIYLCSVITQGDYGYTFGSGTRLTVV.

V is TRBV6-5 and J is TRBJ2-3, with 7 positions matching TRBD2. CDR1 is MNHEY and CDR2 is SVGAGI in the germline V gene. The ends lost 1 base at V and 1 base at J; junction bases unmatched: 5. The length of the CDR3 is 16 residues. CDR3 bases: TGTGCCAGCAGTTACTTTGCGGGAGCGGGCACAGATACGCAGTATTTT. Translated: CASSYFAGAGTDTQYF.

Only a few counts were recorded for this clone. CDR3 amino acids: CASSQRQDISGYTF. CDR3 coding DNA: TGCGCCAGCAGCCAAAGACAGGACATATCTGGCTACACCTTC. The chain has TRBV4-1 and TRBJ1-2; tentatively, D is TRBD1 (6 bases). Trimming took off 2 bases at V and 7 bases at J, with 14 bases between the two ends. This CDR3 contains 14 residues. Germline lookup yields CDR1 MGHRA and CDR2 YSYEKL.

This chain joins TRBV5-1 and TRBJ2-2; D is perhaps TRBD1 (6 bases). Between the trimmed V and J ends, which lost 2 bases and 1 base, there was a span of 6 bases. Germline loops: CDR1 SGHRS, CDR2 YFSETQ. The CDR3 totals 14 residues. The CDR3 is CASSLGGNTGELFF. The CDR3 nucleotides are TGCGCCAGCAGCTTAGGGGGGAACACCGGGGAGCTGTTTTTT.

This clone was observed a handful of times. This chain joins TRBV7-8 and TRBJ2-7; TRBD1 agrees at 9 bases. CDR1 and CDR2 from the germline V gene are SGHVS and FQNEAQ. J gave up 2 bases and V 5 bases, and 4 bases lay outside the gene matches. The CDR3 length is 14 residues. CDR3 loop: CASSPGTGPYEQYF. CDR3 DNA sequence: TGTGCCAGCAGCCCCGGGACAGGGCCCTACGAGCAGTACTTC.

This clone was counted a few times. V and J are TRBV10-3 and TRBJ1-2, with 7 nucleotides matching TRBD1. Germline assignment: CDR1 ENHRY and CDR2 SYGVKD. CDR3 length: 12 residues. J lost 4 bases, V lost 10 bases, and 6 bases had no gene match. CDR3: CATLTGAYGYTF. The CDR3 DNA reads as TGTGCCACCCTCACAGGGGCCTATGGCTACACCTTC.

This clone was seen once. The chain uses TRBV5-6 and TRBJ1-5; D is unclear. This CDR3 has 12 amino acids. CDR1 is SGHDT and CDR2 is YYEEEE in the germline V gene. The V gene lost 2 bases and the J gene lost 4 bases, with 4 bases spanning the gap. The CDR3 here is CASSFVNQPQHF. In nucleotides, the CDR3 is TGTGCCAGCAGCTTCGTAAATCAGCCCCAGCATTTT.

This chain's CDR3 is CASSHAPTGNGGTEAFF. CDR3 sequence (DNA): TGCGCCAGCAGCCACGCACCCACCGGGAACGGGGGAACTGAAGCTTTCTTT. The chain employs TRBV4-1 and TRBJ1-1; TRBD1 is a possible D gene (5 bases). Trimming stripped 3 bases from V and 5 bases from J, with 22 bases between. This CDR3 spans 17 amino acids. CDR1 is MGHRA, CDR2 YSYEKL, per germline.

This clone was detected a few times. The CDR3 region is CASRDRVGNNQPQHF. Here the CDR3 DNA reads TGTGCCAGCAGAGACAGGGTGGGAAACAATCAGCCCCAGCATTTT. The gene calls are TRBV6-1 and TRBJ1-5, with 7 bases aligning to TRBD1. This CDR3 region has 15 residues. Trimming removed 6 bases from V and 3 bases from J; junction bases left unmatched: 8. Germline V lookup: CDR1 MNHNS, CDR2 SASEGT.

The gene calls are TRBV10-3 and TRBJ1-1; TRBD1 agrees at 8 bases. V lost 6 bases, J lost 6 bases, and 15 bases stayed unmatched. Germline CDR1 ENHRY, CDR2 SYGVKD. The CDR3 is made up of 16 amino acids. CDR3 coding DNA: TGTGCCATCAGGGACGGACAGGGAAGAGGGAAGGCTGAAGCTTTCTTT. Translation: CAIRDGQGRGKAEAFF.

The V gene is TRBV4-1, the J gene TRBJ1-2; 7 nucleotides line up with TRBD1. In germline, CDR1 is MGHRA, CDR2 YSYEKL. With V trimmed by 4 bases and J by 7 bases, 6 bases remained unmatched. CDR3 length: 13 amino acids. The CDR3 loop is CASSLRQGGGYTF. The CDR3 bases are TGCGCCAGCAGCCTAAGACAGGGAGGTGGCTACACCTTC.